The entry below describes one TCR beta chain. The data belong to a study of Ad26.COV2.S vaccination and SARS-CoV-2 variants. Described treatment: some 19 received Ad26.COV2.S at low or high dose, single or two shots; about 5 received placebo; per-sample allocation not given. Specimen acquisition occurred on day 63 following the initial vaccine or placebo injection. V was trimmed by 8 bases and J by 5 bases, leaving 18 bases between them. The CDR3 runs to 15 residues. Germline V gene lookup returns CDR1 MNHEY and CDR2 SMNVEV (reference sequence). The repertoire was sequenced with immunoSEQ multiplex PCR; TCRdb's copy has only in-frame clones and lacks some. In the table there are about 460,000 clones, 80% to 90% of which are singletons.

The material sequenced was peripheral blood, taken in a trial of Ad26.COV2.S vaccine versus placebo. The clonotype was recovered from a person aged 18 to 59 who received the Ad26.COV2.S COVID-19 vaccine or a placebo. V gene TRBV27 combines with J gene TRBJ2-2; D remains ambiguous. The CDR3 region is CASGYSARITGELFF. CDR3 nucleotides: TGTGCCAGCGGGTACTCCGCCAGGATAACCGGGGAGCTGTTTTTT.